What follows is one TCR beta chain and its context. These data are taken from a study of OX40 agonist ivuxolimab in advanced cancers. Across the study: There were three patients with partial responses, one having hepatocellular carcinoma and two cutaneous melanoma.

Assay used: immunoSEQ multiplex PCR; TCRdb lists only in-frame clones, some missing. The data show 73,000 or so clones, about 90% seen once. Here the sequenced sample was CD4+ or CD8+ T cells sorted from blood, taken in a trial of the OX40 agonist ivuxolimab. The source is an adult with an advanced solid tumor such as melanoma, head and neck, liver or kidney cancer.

CDR3 amino acids: CASSYSISGGTEAFF. CDR3 bases: TGTGCCAGCAGTTACTCGATCTCTGGGGGCACTGAAGCTTTCTTT. The chain carries TRBV6-5 and TRBJ1-1; possible D gene TRBD1, 5 bases. Germline V CDR1 and CDR2: MNHEY, SVGAGI. Trimming cost V 0 bases and J 4 bases, with 12 bases left between them. This CDR3 comprises 15 residues.